The 11 T cell receptor beta chains reported below all come from one sample, sequenced in a study of vaccination and CD4 T cells after COVID-19. Antigens of these TCRs are unknown. Treatment noted: approximately nine-day PBMC culture with coronavirus spike peptide pools or control peptides (ViraFEST assay). Cultured CD4+ T cell DNA was sequenced using the Oncomine TCR Beta short-read assay. One entry per CDR3 protein, called by TCRdb with MiXCR from the PCR reads. The data hold 20,000 to 25,000 distinct CDR3 sequences, with 30% to 45% observed a single time. This sample comprised CD4+ T cells from blood, cultured in vitro, obtained before SARS-CoV-2 vaccination. The receptors stem from a human donor who had recovered from COVID-19.

The genes are TRBV4-3 and TRBJ2-1; D uncertain. V was trimmed by 0 bases and J by 7 bases, leaving 10 bases between them. The CDR3 covers 14 residues. Germline CDR1 and CDR2: LGHNA and YSLEER. CDR3 sequence: CASSQDTSRNEQFF. The CDR3 coding sequence is TGCGCCAGCAGCCAAGACACCTCCCGGAATGAGCAGTTCTTC.

This chain joins TRBV2 and TRBJ2-2, with D maybe TRBD2 (5 bases). Trimming took 4 bases from V and 8 from J, leaving 20 bases between them. CDR3 length: 16 amino acids. In germline, CDR1 is SNHLY, CDR2 FYNNEI. The CDR3 reads CASSGYSGVGLGELFF. CDR3 in DNA: TGTGCCAGCAGTGGATACTCCGGGGTCGGGTTAGGGGAGCTGTTTTTT.

The chain recombines TRBV30 with TRBJ1-1; D unresolved. This CDR3 is built from 11 residues. Deletions cut 5 bases from V and 0 bases from J, with 4 bases between. Germline V gene sequence: CDR1 GTSNPN, CDR2 SVGIG (reference sequence). For the CDR3, the DNA is TGTGCCTGGGTGATGAACACTGAAGCTTTCTTT. This translates into CAWVMNTEAFF.

The chain recombines TRBV30 with TRBJ2-7; D is perhaps TRBD2 (7 bases). CDR1 and CDR2 from the germline V gene are GTSNPN and SVGIG (reference sequence). V was clipped by 2 bases and J by 1 base, with 12 bases between them. There are 14 residues in the CDR3. CDR3 protein: CAWSLKGGSYEQYF. In DNA form, the CDR3 reads TGTGCCTGGAGTTTAAAGGGGGGGTCCTACGAGCAGTACTTC.

This clonotype was detected a few times. The chain combines TRBV20-1 with TRBJ2-5; D is ambiguous. Germline lookup yields CDR1 DFQATT and CDR2 SNEGSKA (reference sequence). CDR3 size: 11 residues. V was trimmed by 1 base and J by 7 bases, leaving 7 bases between them. The CDR3 sequence: CSARVGPTQYF. CDR3 nucleotide sequence: TGCAGTGCTAGAGTGGGTCCGACCCAGTACTTC.

This sequence joins TRBV20-1 and TRBJ2-5; 10 bases line up with TRBD2. After removal of 6 bases from V and 1 base from J, the junction contained 14 bases not matched to a gene. The length of the CDR3 is 17 residues. Germline CDR1 is DFQATT and CDR2 is SNEGSKA (reference sequence). CDR3: CSAIVASGLAAQETQYF. CDR3 sequence (DNA): TGCAGTGCAATCGTAGCTTCCGGACTAGCGGCCCAAGAGACCCAGTACTTC.

The chain joins TRBV30 to TRBJ1-4; D gene uncertain. Germline assignment: CDR1 GTSNPN and CDR2 SVGIG (reference sequence). V shed 0 bases and J shed 5 bases, with 10 bases lying between them. There are 14 residues in the CDR3. The CDR3 nucleotides read TGTGCCTGGAGTGTGGCAGACGAGAATGAAAAACTGTTTTTT. It translates to CAWSVADENEKLFF.

The CDR3 sequence: CASSPGLAGSPGEQYF. The CDR3 coding sequence is TGTGCCAGCAGCCCTGGACTAGCGGGTTCCCCCGGGGAGCAGTACTTC. The rearrangement uses TRBV11-3 and TRBJ2-1; TRBD2 matches 11 bases. The DNA end is more similar to TRBJ2-7, so the J call may be wrong. CDR1 is SGHNT, CDR2 YENEEA, per germline. The length of the CDR3 is 16 residues.

The genes are TRBV6-5 and TRBJ1-5; 7 bases fit TRBD1. The CDR3 length is 17 residues. Per the germline V gene, CDR1 is MNHEY and CDR2 is SVGAGI. The ends lost 0 bases at V and 9 bases at J; junction bases unmatched: 14. This chain's CDR3 is CASSYSSGQARGGPQHF. In DNA form, the CDR3 reads TGTGCCAGCAGTTACTCGAGCGGACAGGCACGGGGAGGGCCCCAGCATTTT.

This chain joins TRBV4-3 and TRBJ2-1; 15 positions agree with TRBD2. Germline V gives CDR1 LGHNA, CDR2 YSLEER. This CDR3 region has 15 residues. V trimming: 3 bases; J trimming: 9 bases; junction bases outside the gene matches: 3. Here the CDR3 DNA reads TGCGCCAGCAGCCATGGGACTAGCGGGAGGAGTGAGCAGTTCTTC. Its translation is CASSHGTSGRSEQFF.

By share of the sample, this clonotype is medium-sized. The J gene is TRBJ1-5, the V gene TRBV20-1, with TRBD1 matching over 8 bases. The CDR3 has 15 residues. Germline values: CDR1 DFQATT, CDR2 SNEGSKA (reference sequence). J lost 7 bases, V lost 3 bases, and 11 bases had no gene match. CDR3 region: CSARSDRERGQPQHF. CDR3 DNA sequence: TGCAGTGCTAGGTCGGACAGGGAAAGGGGGCAGCCCCAGCATTTT.